These T cell receptor beta chains were read from a single sample in a study of T cell responses to AZD1222 COVID-19 vaccine. Sequencing used immunoSEQ multiplex PCR; TCRdb keeps in-frame clones, though not all of them. The repertoire holds about 150,000 clones, with about nine tenths as singletons. The sample consisted of peripheral blood, taken 28 days after the second AZD1222 dose. These receptors were obtained from an adult who received the AZD1222 COVID-19 vaccine. Both conserved end residues are part of each CDR3. Each record gives: V gene, J gene, D gene, clone size, CDR3 DNA, CDR3 protein. A D gene is named only where the DNA matches it firmly. Size values are once, few and many counts, or a class for expanded clones, and some rows have none.

>TRBV2|TRBJ1-2|-|-
TGTGCCAGCACCGGTGATTATGGCTACACCTTC
CASTGDYGYTF
>TRBV9|TRBJ2-3|-|-
TGTGCCAGCAGCGTAAGACACAGCCACACAGATACGCAGTATTTT
CASSVRHSHTDTQYF
>TRBV19|TRBJ1-2|-|once
TGTGCCAGTAGTCCCGACAGTAACTATGGCTACACCTTC
CASSPDSNYGYTF
>TRBV6-5|TRBJ2-5|-|-
TGTGCCAGCAGTACATCGGACGGGCAAGAGACCCAGTACTTC
CASSTSDGQETQYF
>TRBV7-3|TRBJ2-1|TRBD2|-
TGTGCCAGCAGCTCACTAGCGGGAGCCTACAATGAGCAGTTCTTC
CASSSLAGAYNEQFF
>TRBV28|TRBJ2-3|-|-
TGTGCCAGCAGTTCTAGCGTCGATACGCAGTATTTT
CASSSSVDTQYF
>TRBV28|TRBJ2-7|-|-
TGTGCCAGCAGTTTATCCACCGTTGGGAGCGAGCAGTACTTC
CASSLSTVGSEQYF
>TRBV14|TRBJ2-7|-|-
TGTGCCAGCAGCCCCAACCGGTGGGGACACTCCTACGAGCAGTACTTC
CASSPNRWGHSYEQYF
>TRBV7-6|TRBJ2-5|TRBD1|-
TGTGCCAGCAGCTCTCGACAGGGGCTATCCCAAGAGACCCAGTACTTC
CASSSRQGLSQETQYF
>TRBV7-2|TRBJ2-7|TRBD2|-
TGTGCCAGCAGCTTAGGGGCTAGCGGGAGGGCCTACGAGCAGTACTTC
CASSLGASGRAYEQYF
>TRBV4-3|TRBJ1-4|-|-
TGCGCCAGCAGCCCAGGCGGGGGGCCCCAAAGTGAAAAACTGTTTTTT
CASSPGGGPQSEKLFF
>TRBV27|TRBJ1-2|-|-
TGTGCCAGCAGTCCGGGACCTTTTAACTATGGCTACACCTTC
CASSPGPFNYGYTF
>TRBV6-1|TRBJ1-1|-|-
TGTGCCAGCAGTGTACAACAGGAGACCGCCCCGATTGAAGCTTTCTTT
CASSVQQETAPIEAFF
>TRBV28|TRBJ1-5|TRBD1|few
TGTGCCAGCAGTCAGGGACAGGCACAGCCCCAGCATTTT
CASSQGQAQPQHF
>TRBV24-1|TRBJ2-2|-|once
TGTGCCACCAGTTCCACTACCGGGGAGCTGTTTTTT
CATSSTTGELFF
>TRBV18|TRBJ2-3|-|-
TGTGCCAGCTCTTCCGAACTGGATACGCAGTATTTT
CASSSELDTQYF
>TRBV28|TRBJ2-5|-|-
TGTGCCAGCAGTCATGTGAAGGGTTCCCAAGAGACCCAGTACTTC
CASSHVKGSQETQYF
>TRBV30|TRBJ1-1|-|-
TGTGCCCGTGGGGAACACACTGAAGCTTTCTTT
CARGEHTEAFF
>TRBV6-5|TRBJ1-2|TRBD1|-
TGTGCCAGCAACACCCTCGGGACAGGTCGGGGCTACACCTTC
CASNTLGTGRGYTF
>TRBV6-7|TRBJ2-2|-|-
TGTGCCAGCACCGAACGTGGACCCCCAGCCGGGGAGCTGTTTTTT
CASTERGPPAGELFF
>TRBV12-3/TRBV12-4|TRBJ2-3|-|-
TGTGCCAGCAGCCTACAAGGTACGCAGTATTTT
CASSLQGTQYF
>TRBV10-3|TRBJ2-6|-|-
TGTGCCATTGGAAACCGCTCTGGGGCCAACGTCCTGACTTTC
CAIGNRSGANVLTF
>TRBV6-6|TRBJ1-4|-|-
TGTGCCAGCAGTCGCACCAATACCCCGCGGGGAGGGGGGAAACTGTTTTTT
CASSRTNTPRGGGKLFF
>TRBV5-1|TRBJ1-2|-|-
TGCGCCAGCTCCCTGGGGTGGGCTTCAGGCTACACCTTC
CASSLGWASGYTF
>TRBV27|TRBJ2-4|TRBD1|-
TGTGCCAGCAGTCGCGGACAGGGGGCAAACATTCAGTACTTC
CASSRGQGANIQYF
>TRBV3-1/TRBV3-2|TRBJ1-2|-|-
TGTGCCAGCAGCCAGACACAGGTTAATGGCTACACCTTC
CASSQTQVNGYTF
>TRBV6-1|TRBJ1-6|-|-
TGTGCCAGCAGTGAAGAGTCGGGGACGCCCCTCCACTTT
CASSEESGTPLHF
>TRBV19|TRBJ2-1|-|few
TGTGCCAGTAGCATGGACTCGGCCTACAATGAGCAGTTCTTC
CASSMDSAYNEQFF
>TRBV9|TRBJ1-2|-|once
TGTGCCAGCAGCGTAGTAGGGCGGGGACTGCAGTCCTATGGCTACACCTTC
CASSVVGRGLQSYGYTF
>TRBV6-2/TRBV6-3|TRBJ2-7|TRBD1|-
TGTGCCAGCAGTTACTACCGGGACAGCCACTACGAGCAGTACTTC
CASSYYRDSHYEQYF
>TRBV7-2|TRBJ1-1|-|-
TGTGCCAGCAGCTTAGGACATAAATACACTGAAGCTTTCTTT
CASSLGHKYTEAFF
>TRBV12-3/TRBV12-4|TRBJ1-5|-|-
TGTGCCAGCAGGACACAGGCACAGCCCCAGCATTTT
CASRTQAQPQHF
>TRBV5-1|TRBJ1-4|TRBD1|-
TGCGCCAGCAGCGTAATACCGGGACAGGGGAATGAAAAACTGTTTTTT
CASSVIPGQGNEKLFF
>TRBV9|TRBJ1-1|-|-
TGTGCCAGCAGCGTAGACGGGGCGGGGGACACTGAAGCTTTCTTT
CASSVDGAGDTEAFF
>TRBV7-8|TRBJ1-1|-|-
TGTGCCAGCAGCTTAAGTGGGCGACTGGTGAAGGGATACACTGAAGCTTTCTTT
CASSLSGRLVKGYTEAFF
>TRBV3-1/TRBV3-2|TRBJ2-7|-|-
TGTGCCAGCAGCCAATCCACCCGGGGGGAGCAGTACTTC
CASSQSTRGEQYF
>TRBV7-9|TRBJ2-7|-|-
TGTGCCACGACGGACCGTTCCTACGAGCAGTACTTC
CATTDRSYEQYF
>TRBV2|TRBJ2-1|-|-
TGTGCCAGCAGTGAAAGGGCGGGATCTTCCTACAATGAGCAGTTCTTC
CASSERAGSSYNEQFF
>TRBV4-2|TRBJ1-2|TRBD1|-
TGTGCCAGCAGCCAGGGGACAGGGAACTATGGCTACACCTTC
CASSQGTGNYGYTF
>TRBV7-9|TRBJ2-1|TRBD2|-
TGTGCCAGCAGCTTCTTTAGCGGGGGGGCTTTCAATGAGCAGTTCTTC
CASSFFSGGAFNEQFF
>TRBV27|TRBJ2-2|TRBD2|-
TGTGCCAGCAGTTCTTGGGGTATGGGACTAGCGGGAGTCGGGGAGCTGTTTTTT
CASSSWGMGLAGVGELFF
>TRBV12-3/TRBV12-4|TRBJ1-2|-|few
TGTGCCAGCAGTTTGGTAGTAAGCGGCTACACCTTC
CASSLVVSGYTF
>TRBV30|TRBJ1-5|-|once
TGTGCCTGGAGTGACAGGGTCGGGGTTAGCAATCAGCCCCAGCATTTT
CAWSDRVGVSNQPQHF
>TRBV6-2/TRBV6-3|TRBJ1-2|TRBD1|-
TGTGCCAGCAGTCCCTCCGGCAGGGGGCTCGGCGGCTACACCTTC
CASSPSGRGLGGYTF
>TRBV10-3|TRBJ2-7|TRBD2|-
TGTGCCATCAGTGAGTCGCTGGGGGCGGGGGGGTCCAGCTCCTACGAGCAGTACTTC
CAISESLGAGGSSSYEQYF
>TRBV7-9|TRBJ2-1|TRBD2|-
TGTGCCAGCAGCCCCACGGGGCGGGGGGGCGTCGATGAGCAGTTCTTC
CASSPTGRGGVDEQFF
>TRBV28|TRBJ1-3|-|-
TGTGCCAGCAGTTTATTCCCGAAACAGGAGAGCTCTGGAAACACCATATATTTT
CASSLFPKQESSGNTIYF
>TRBV18|TRBJ1-5|TRBD1|-
TGTGCCAGCTCACTGGGACAGCAATATAGCAATCAGCCCCAGCATTTT
CASSLGQQYSNQPQHF
>TRBV5-4|TRBJ1-2|-|-
TGTGCCAGCAGCTTGGCCTATAGGACAGCTAACTATGGCTACACCTTC
CASSLAYRTANYGYTF
>TRBV5-4|TRBJ2-7|-|-
TGTGCCAGCAGCTCCCCCCTGGGGGTCCCCTACGAGCAGTACTTC
CASSSPLGVPYEQYF
>TRBV2|TRBJ2-1|-|-
TGTGCCGACAGATCGGAGGGCTCCCCCGAGCAGTTCTTC
CADRSEGSPEQFF
>TRBV27|TRBJ1-2|TRBD1|-
TGTGCCAGCACCCCGGATCAGGGGGCGAACTATGGCTACACCTTC
CASTPDQGANYGYTF